This T cell receptor (beta chain) appears in the sequencing data of a study of blood T cells in healthy people across ages. CDR3 length: 14 residues. The V gene's germline CDR1 is DFQATT and CDR2 SNEGSKA (reference sequence). V gave up 6 bases and J gave up 3 bases; unmatched junction bases: 8. The use of a sample-barcoded 5' primer and a J-beta primer mix characterized a second PCR of 7 to 11 cycles. Every cDNA was tagged by a template-switch adaptor with 12 random nucleotides. Any given sample supplied a minimum of 3 million CDR3-containing paired-end reads. TCRdb processed the 5' RACE reads anew with MiXCR; each CDR3 protein has one entry. The sample shows about a million distinct CDR3 sequences, about 51% of them seen only once. As for this clonotype: Its antigen is not known.

General study findings and limits: Because donor CMV status was unknown, expanded clonotype changes were possibly confounded. Aged donors had fewer naive CD4+ cells and lower diversity than long-lived donors.

This sequence was found in a woman in her sixties in good health. The sample consisted of blood. The chain carries TRBV20-1 and TRBJ2-7, with TRBD2 identical over 10 bases. In DNA form, the CDR3 reads TGCAGTGCGCCGAGCGGGAGGGCCCGCTACGAGCAGTACTTC. Translated: CSAPSGRARYEQYF.